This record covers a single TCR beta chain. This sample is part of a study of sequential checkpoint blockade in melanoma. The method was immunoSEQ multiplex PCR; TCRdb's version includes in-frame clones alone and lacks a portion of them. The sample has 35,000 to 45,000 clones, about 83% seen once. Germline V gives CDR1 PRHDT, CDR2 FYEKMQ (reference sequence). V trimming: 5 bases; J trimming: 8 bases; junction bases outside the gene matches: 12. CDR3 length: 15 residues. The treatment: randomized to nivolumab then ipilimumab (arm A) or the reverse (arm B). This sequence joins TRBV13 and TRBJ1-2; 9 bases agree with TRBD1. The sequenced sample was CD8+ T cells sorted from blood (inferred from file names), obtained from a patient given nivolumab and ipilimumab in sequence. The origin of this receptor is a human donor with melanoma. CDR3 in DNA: TGTGCCAGCAGCCCGGGACAGGGAGATGTTTGGGGCTACACCTTC. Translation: CASSPGQGDVWGYTF.